These T cell receptor beta chains were read from a single sample in a study of T cell responses to AZD1222 COVID-19 vaccine. Some clones are missing from TCRdb's copy, which holds only in-frame ones; the method was immunoSEQ multiplex PCR. The sample consists of some 150,000 clones, approximately 88% of them appearing once. This sample comprised peripheral blood, obtained on day 0 of AZD1222 vaccination. The receptors shown here come from an adult in good health. Both conserved end residues are trimmed from each CDR3. D genes are given only for firm matches. Only some rows state a clone size, as once, few, many or a class for expanded clones.

cdr3_aa j_call v_call clone_size d_call
ASSQGTVGSYEQY TRBJ2-7 TRBV5-1 - -
ATSAGQGTTDTQY TRBJ2-3 TRBV15 - TRBD1
ASSLAAGTGNIQY TRBJ2-4 TRBV5-1 once -
AWALFAGNTIY TRBJ1-3 TRBV30 few -
ASSGGLSYNEQF TRBJ2-1 TRBV6-2/TRBV6-3 - -
ATSDPGQAYYGYT TRBJ1-2 TRBV24-1 - TRBD1
ATTPPGYTYEQY TRBJ2-7 TRBV28 - -
ASSEYRNQPQH TRBJ1-5 TRBV28 - -
ASSRTGASSGANVLT TRBJ2-6 TRBV6-2/TRBV6-3 - TRBD1
ASSQPSPGEQY TRBJ2-7 TRBV6-5 once -
ASSLDPGPQETQY TRBJ2-5 TRBV5-1 - -
ASGRVERWSGRAVGAIGELF TRBJ2-2 TRBV2 - TRBD2
ASSLGTGGRETQY TRBJ2-5 TRBV9 - TRBD1
ASSLTGNREYNEQF TRBJ2-1 TRBV7-3 - -
ASSSLRDRGTYEQY TRBJ2-7 TRBV11-2 - TRBD1
ASSFGPSYQETQY TRBJ2-5 TRBV5-4 - -
ASSLAGGRNYGYT TRBJ1-2 TRBV14 - TRBD1
ASSLAMGQGSLYRNSPLH TRBJ1-6 TRBV11-3 - TRBD1
ASSYRTGNNEKLF TRBJ1-4 TRBV6-5 - TRBD1
ASSLALSYGYT TRBJ1-2 TRBV7-8 few -